This T cell receptor beta chain came from a study of T cell responses to AZD1222 COVID-19 vaccine. Sequenced by immunoSEQ multiplex PCR; TCRdb stores in-frame clones only, minus some. Among about 130,000 clones listed, around 90% were seen once. Per germline, CDR1 MNHNS and CDR2 SASEGT. This CDR3 has 17 amino acids. Trimming took off 2 bases at V and 5 bases at J, with 19 bases between the two ends. This receptor was identified in an adult in good health. The sequences come from peripheral blood, collected on day 0 of AZD1222 vaccination. The genes are TRBV6-1 and TRBJ2-1, with D uncertain. The CDR3 here is CASSEIGSPSNHNEQFF. For the CDR3, the DNA is TGTGCCAGCAGTGAAATAGGCTCACCTTCCAACCACAATGAGCAGTTCTTC.